These 21 T cell receptor beta chains originate from one sample sequenced in a study of resident and recirculating memory T cells in vitiligo. Profiled with immunoSEQ multiplex PCR; TCRdb holds only in-frame clones, not every one. The sample has roughly 40,000 clones, 80% to 95% seen once. Source material: blood. Source of these receptors: a male donor with vitiligo.

This clone was observed a few times. The V and J genes are TRBV6-6 and TRBJ1-6; D is unresolved. The CDR3 sequence is 11 residues long. Trimming took 3 bases from V and 14 from J, leaving 8 bases between them. Germline values: CDR1 MNHNY, CDR2 SVGAGI (reference sequence). As DNA, the CDR3 is TGTGCCAGCAGTTATCGAGGCGCCCTCCACTTT. It encodes CASSYRGALHF.

The rearrangement joins TRBV2 to TRBJ2-5; D gene unclear. Germline assignment: CDR1 SNHLY and CDR2 FYNNEI. The CDR3 covers 15 residues. V gave up 5 bases and J gave up 5 bases, with 18 bases separating them. The CDR3 bases are TGTGCCAGCAGTACCGAACGATACGACGGGGAGACCCAGTACTTC. Translating gives CASSTERYDGETQYF.

The rearrangement links TRBV18 to TRBJ1-3; TRBD1 aligns across 7 bases. The CDR3 consists of 17 residues. Germline CDR1 is KGHSH and CDR2 is LQKENI. J was trimmed by 4 bases and V by 3 bases; bases with no gene match: 12. CDR3 DNA: TGTGCCAGCTCACCGAATATTCAAGGGGGCGGAGGAAACACCATATATTTT. It codes for CASSPNIQGGGGNTIYF.

The V and J genes are TRBV7-2 and TRBJ2-1; 10 bases match TRBD2. The CDR3 totals 15 residues. V trimming: 5 bases; J trimming: 5 bases; junction bases outside the gene matches: 6. The germline CDR1 and CDR2 sequences are SGHTA and FQGNSA. CDR3 sequence reads: CASSPVAGGHNEQFF. The DNA for the CDR3 is TGTGCCAGCAGCCCCGTAGCGGGGGGTCACAATGAGCAGTTCTTC.

Note on this clone: The same CDR3 arises from other DNA sequences in this sample as well. The chain combines TRBV7-3 with TRBJ1-1; D not resolved. The CDR3 sequence is 14 residues long. V lost 0 bases to trimming and J lost 1 base, with 6 bases between them. Germline loops: CDR1 SGHTA, CDR2 FQGTGA. In DNA, the CDR3 is TGTGCCAGCAGCTTAACTCCCGGGAACACTGAAGCTTTCTTT. Translation gives CASSLTPGNTEAFF. The full variable domain, in which reference TRBV7-3 and TRBJ1-1 provide the parts outside the CDR3, is GAGVSQTPSNKVTEKGKYVELRCDPISGHTALYWYRQSLGQGPEFLIYFQGTGAADDSGLPNDRFFAVRPEGSVSTLKIQRTERGDSAVYLCASSLTPGNTEAFFGQGTRLTVV.

This chain joins TRBV6-5 and TRBJ2-4; 8 nucleotides agree with TRBD1. The CDR3 sequence is 12 residues long. CDR1 and CDR2 from the germline V gene are MNHEY and SVGAGI. J gave up 8 bases and V 7 bases, and 4 bases lay outside the gene matches. CDR3 region: CASKQGVDIQYF. The CDR3, as DNA: TGTGCCAGCAAACAGGGGGTGGACATTCAGTACTTC.

The V call is TRBV18, the J call TRBJ1-1, with 8 bases identical to TRBD1. Losses at the gene ends were 1 base for V and 11 bases for J; bases not matched to a gene: 9. The CDR3 spans 14 residues. Germline CDR1 KGHSH, CDR2 LQKENI. The DNA of the CDR3 is TGTGCCAGCTCACCACAGTCACAGGGGGTAGAGGCTTTCTTT. Translated: CASSPQSQGVEAFF.

The J gene is TRBJ2-4, the V gene TRBV5-1; 7 positions match TRBD2. The CDR3 consists of 19 residues. J was trimmed by 2 bases and V by 0 bases; bases with no gene match: 14. Germline-derived CDR1 and CDR2 are SGHRS and YFSETQ. CDR3 bases: TGCGCCAGCAGCTTGGGGGAGGGGCGCCCTTCTAATACCAAAAACATTCAGTACTTC. Amino acids: CASSLGEGRPSNTKNIQYF.

The CDR3 spells CSVVRARGYEQYF. For the CDR3, the DNA is TGCAGCGTTGTTAGGGCCAGGGGGTACGAGCAGTACTTC. The rearrangement uses TRBV29-1 and TRBJ2-7, with TRBD1 matching over 7 bases. With V trimmed by 4 bases and J by 4 bases, 7 bases remained unmatched. This CDR3 spans 13 amino acids. In germline, CDR1 is SQVTM, CDR2 ANQGSEA.

The genes are TRBV2 and TRBJ1-1; D remains unclear. The CDR3 totals 13 residues. Germline CDR1 SNHLY, CDR2 FYNNEI. CDR3 protein: CAGGRAMNTEAFF. The CDR3 DNA reads TGTGCGGGCGGGCGGGCCATGAACACTGAAGCTTTCTTT.

This chain connects TRBV27 to TRBJ1-2; 9 bases fit TRBD1. Germline trimming cut 4 bases from V and 8 bases from J; bases unmatched to any gene: 8. Germline V gene sequence: CDR1 MNHEY, CDR2 SMNVEV (reference sequence). The CDR3 contains 14 residues. The CDR3 sequence is CASSSHLDRGGYTF. CDR3 bases: TGTGCCAGCAGTTCCCATTTGGACAGGGGCGGCTACACCTTC.

CDR3 residues: CASSPLGGAINEQFF. DNA for the CDR3: TGTGCCAGCAGCCCTCTCGGGGGGGCCATCAATGAGCAGTTCTTC. This chain links TRBV9 with TRBJ2-1; 8 nucleotides match TRBD2. Germline loops: CDR1 SGDLS, CDR2 YYNGEE. This CDR3 has 15 residues. V shed 4 bases and J 6 bases; nucleotides not matched to a gene: 9.

This clone occurred once. J is TRBJ1-2 and V is TRBV5-1, with 10 bases that match TRBD1. Losses at the gene ends were 4 bases for V and 1 base for J; bases not matched to a gene: 10. CDR3 size: 17 residues. Germline V gene data show CDR1 as SGHRS and CDR2 as YFSETQ. CDR3: CASSPRQGAPLNYGYTF. The CDR3 nucleotides are TGCGCCAGCAGCCCCCGACAGGGGGCCCCCCTTAACTATGGCTACACCTTC.

This clone was counted between two and nine times. This chain links TRBV27 with TRBJ2-7; a weak D match, TRBD2 (5 bases). The CDR3 has 16 amino acids. Germline lookup yields CDR1 MNHEY and CDR2 SMNVEV (reference sequence). Trimming stripped 6 bases from V and 3 bases from J, with 21 bases between. The CDR3 coding sequence is TGTGCCAGCAGCCGCCGTGGACTTGTTGACGTCTACGAGCAGTACTTC. Its translation: CASSRRGLVDVYEQYF.

This clone occurred once. The V gene is TRBV5-4, the J gene TRBJ1-2; a weak D match, TRBD1 (6 bases). This CDR3 comprises 15 residues. V lost 0 bases and J lost 4, with 13 bases in between. The germline V gene has CDR1 SGHNT and CDR2 YYREEE (reference sequence). The CDR3 DNA reads as TGTGCCAGCAGCTTGGCCGGGGGGGGGCTCTATGGCTACACCTTC. It codes for CASSLAGGGLYGYTF.

This chain connects TRBV5-6 to TRBJ2-3; TRBD2 agrees at 7 bases. Trimming cost V 2 bases and J 15 bases; bases outside gene matches: 9. The CDR3 extends over 12 amino acids. Germline V gives CDR1 SGHDT, CDR2 YYEEEE. The DNA for the CDR3 is TGTGCCAGCAGCTTAAAGATAAGCGGGGATTATTTT. As protein: CASSLKISGDYF.

This clone occurred once. The chain employs TRBV5-1 and TRBJ1-3; 8 nucleotides line up with TRBD1. This CDR3 has 17 residues. CDR1 and CDR2 (germline): SGHRS, YFSETQ. The V and J ends lost 0 bases and 2 bases, in that order; junction bases with no gene match: 7. The CDR3 region is CASSLEPWTGTGNTIYF. CDR3 DNA sequence: TGCGCCAGCAGCTTGGAGCCTTGGACAGGGACTGGAAACACCATATATTTT.

V gene TRBV19 combines with J gene TRBJ2-3; weak D call: TRBD2 (5 bases). The CDR3 spans 20 residues. The ends were cut back, 5 bases at V and 5 bases at J, with 32 bases in the middle. Germline-derived CDR1 and CDR2 are LNHDA and SQIVND (reference sequence). CDR3 region: CASSPASGLGANSVLDTQYF. CDR3 nucleotide sequence: TGTGCCAGTAGTCCCGCTTCAGGCCTGGGAGCTAACAGCGTATTAGATACGCAGTATTTT. Based on the CDR3 plus reference TRBV19 and TRBJ2-3, the full variable domain is DGGITQSPKYLFRKEGQNVTLSCEQNLNHDAMYWYRQDPGQGLRLIYYSQIVNDFQKGDIAEGYSVSREKKESFPLTVTSAQKNPTAFYLCASSPASGLGANSVLDTQYFGPGTRLTVL.

The J gene is TRBJ1-2, the V gene TRBV7-9; unclear D gene. The V end was cut by 5 bases, the J end by 1 base, with 14 bases between. There are 15 residues in the CDR3. Germline loops: CDR1 SEHNR, CDR2 FQNEAQ (reference sequence). CDR3 region: CASSQRTVYNYGYTF. CDR3 DNA sequence: TGTGCCAGCAGCCAGAGAACAGTTTATAACTATGGCTACACCTTC.

This chain joins TRBV7-9 and TRBJ1-5; D is possibly TRBD1 (5 bases). V was cut by 1 base and J by 6 bases, with 13 bases left in between. CDR3 length: 15 residues. CDR1 SEHNR and CDR2 FQNEAQ come from the germline V gene (reference sequence). In nucleotides, the CDR3 is TGTGCCAGCAGCTTAGGGGCAGGGCGGACTCAGCCCCAGCATTTT. This translates into CASSLGAGRTQPQHF.

This sequence joins TRBV5-1 and TRBJ1-4; D is ambiguous. This CDR3 comprises 15 residues. In germline, CDR1 is SGHRS, CDR2 YFSETQ. The V end lost 4 bases, the J end lost 1 base, and 11 bases lay between the germline ends. This CDR3 reads CASSGGGRTNEKLFF. The CDR3 coding sequence is TGCGCCAGCAGCGGCGGTGGCAGAACTAATGAAAAACTGTTTTTT.